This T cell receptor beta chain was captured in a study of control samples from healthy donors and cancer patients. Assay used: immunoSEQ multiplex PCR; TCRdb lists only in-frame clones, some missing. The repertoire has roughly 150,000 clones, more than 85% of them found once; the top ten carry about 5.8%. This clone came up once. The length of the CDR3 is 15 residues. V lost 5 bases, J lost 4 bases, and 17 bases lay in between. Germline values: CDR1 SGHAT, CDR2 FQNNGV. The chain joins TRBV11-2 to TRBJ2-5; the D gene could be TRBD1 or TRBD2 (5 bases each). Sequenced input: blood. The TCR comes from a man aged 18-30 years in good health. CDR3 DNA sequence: TGTGCCAGCAGCCCCGGGACGGCCGTCGGAGAGACCCAGTACTTC. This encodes CASSPGTAVGETQYF.